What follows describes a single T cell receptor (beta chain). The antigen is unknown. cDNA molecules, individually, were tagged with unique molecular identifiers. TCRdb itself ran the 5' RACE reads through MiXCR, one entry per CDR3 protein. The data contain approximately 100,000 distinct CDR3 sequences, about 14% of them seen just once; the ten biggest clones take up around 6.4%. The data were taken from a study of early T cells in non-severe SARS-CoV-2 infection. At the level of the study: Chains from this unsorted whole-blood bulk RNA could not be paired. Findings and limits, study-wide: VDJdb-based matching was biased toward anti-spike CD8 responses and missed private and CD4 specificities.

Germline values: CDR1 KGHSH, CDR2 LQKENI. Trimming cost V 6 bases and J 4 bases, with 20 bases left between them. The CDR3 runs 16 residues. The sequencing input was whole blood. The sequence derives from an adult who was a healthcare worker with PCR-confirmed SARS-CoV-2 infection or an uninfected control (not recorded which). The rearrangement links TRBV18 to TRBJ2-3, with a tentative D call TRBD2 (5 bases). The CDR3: CASSTSPPRAADTQYF. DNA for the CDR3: TGTGCCAGCTCGACCAGCCCCCCGAGGGCCGCAGATACGCAGTATTTT.